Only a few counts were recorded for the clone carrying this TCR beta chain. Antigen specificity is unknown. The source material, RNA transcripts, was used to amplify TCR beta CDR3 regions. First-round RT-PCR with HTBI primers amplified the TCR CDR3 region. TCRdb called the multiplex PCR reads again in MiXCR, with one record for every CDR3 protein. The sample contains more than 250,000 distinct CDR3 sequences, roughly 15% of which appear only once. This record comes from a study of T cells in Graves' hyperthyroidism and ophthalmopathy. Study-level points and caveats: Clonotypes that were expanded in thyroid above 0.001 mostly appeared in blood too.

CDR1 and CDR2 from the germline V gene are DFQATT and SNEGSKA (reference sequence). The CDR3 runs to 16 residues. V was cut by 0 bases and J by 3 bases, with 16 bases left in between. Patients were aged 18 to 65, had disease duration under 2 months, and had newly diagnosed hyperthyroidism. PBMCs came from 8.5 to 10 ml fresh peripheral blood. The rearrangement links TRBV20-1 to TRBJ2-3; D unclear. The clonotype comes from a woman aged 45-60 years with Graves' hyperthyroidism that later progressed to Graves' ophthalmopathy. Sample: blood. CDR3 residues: CSARDPFRLITDTQYF. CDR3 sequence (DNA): TGCAGTGCTAGAGATCCTTTCCGTTTGATAACAGATACGCAGTATTTT.